The 25 T cell receptor beta chains listed next were all sequenced from one sample in a study of blood T cell repertoires in COVID-19. Using immunoSEQ multiplex PCR, the repertoire was profiled, and TCRdb retains in-frame clones only, with some absent. The sample lists about 120,000 clones, roughly four fifths occurring once. Sequencing was done on a sample of peripheral blood. The source is a man between 60 and 70 years old with acute or convalescent COVID-19.

The chain recombines TRBV29-1 with TRBJ2-7; D gene ambiguous. V was cut by 1 base and J by 3 bases, with 10 bases left in between. Germline CDR1 is SQVTM and CDR2 is ANQGSEA. This CDR3 has 13 residues. In nucleotides, the CDR3 is TGCAGCGTTGAAGCGTCTCGCGGCTACGAGCAGTACTTC. Protein product: CSVEASRGYEQYF.

This clone was seen only once. This chain uses TRBV29-1 with TRBJ2-3; D may be TRBD2 (5 bases). In germline, CDR1 is SQVTM, CDR2 ANQGSEA. Trimming removed 0 bases from V and 5 bases from J, with 15 bases in between. This CDR3 region has 15 residues. The CDR3 loop is CSVEEATTRRDTQYF. As DNA, the CDR3 is TGCAGCGTTGAAGAAGCGACAACTAGGAGAGATACGCAGTATTTT.

This clone was seen just once. The chain has TRBV27 and TRBJ1-2, with a tentative D call TRBD1 (6 bases). In germline, CDR1 is MNHEY, CDR2 SMNVEV (reference sequence). CDR3 length equals 13 residues. With 1 base removed from V and 8 bases from J, the gap between germline ends came to 11 bases. This chain's CDR3 is CASSLLQGRGYTF. The DNA of the CDR3 is TGTGCCAGCAGTTTATTACAGGGTCGGGGCTACACCTTC.

The chain is built from TRBV19 and TRBJ1-2; 7 nucleotides align to TRBD1. The germline V gene encodes CDR1 LNHDA and CDR2 SQIVND (reference sequence). This CDR3 has 14 residues. Unmatched junction bases numbered 11, after V lost 6 bases and J lost 7 bases. CDR3 sequence (DNA): TGTGCCAGTAGGGGAACAGGGGACGGCGGTGGCTACACCTTC. Protein sequence: CASRGTGDGGGYTF.

As DNA, the CDR3 is TGTGCCACCAGTGATCCGACGTGGCTAGACGGCCAGTACTTC. Translation: CATSDPTWLDGQYF. The V call is TRBV24-1, the J call TRBJ2-5; D is undetermined. Germline loops: CDR1 KGHDR, CDR2 SFDVKD. The CDR3 has 14 amino acids. V lost 3 bases and J lost 10, with 17 bases in between.

The gene calls are TRBV9 and TRBJ1-1; D is perhaps TRBD1 (5 bases). The germline gives CDR1 SGDLS, CDR2 YYNGEE. Trimming pared 0 bases from V and 3 bases from J, leaving 12 bases between. The CDR3 length is 15 residues. CDR3: CASSVGGARDTEAFF. CDR3 nucleotide sequence: TGTGCCAGCAGCGTAGGCGGGGCTCGGGACACTGAAGCTTTCTTT.

Remarks on this clone: Other DNA sequences in the sample encode the same CDR3. V and J are TRBV9 and TRBJ1-6; no clear D. The germline V gene has CDR1 SGDLS and CDR2 YYNGEE. CDR3 size: 16 residues. Trimming cost V 3 bases and J 0 bases, with 10 bases left between them. DNA of the CDR3: TGTGCCAGCAGCGCCTACGGGAGCTCCTATAATTCACCCCTCCACTTT. Protein: CASSAYGSSYNSPLHF.

This chain joins TRBV5-6 and TRBJ1-2; perhaps TRBD1 as D (5 bases). Looked up from germline, CDR1 is SGHDT and CDR2 is YYEEEE. The CDR3 sequence is 15 residues long. V lost 4 bases to trimming and J lost 3 bases, with 16 bases between them. CDR3 sequence: CASSPIGGEDYGYTF. CDR3 sequence (DNA): TGTGCCAGCAGCCCCATTGGGGGGGAGGACTATGGCTACACCTTC.

The chain combines TRBV6-6 with TRBJ1-1; TRBD1 matches at 7 bases. The V gene end was trimmed by 6 bases and the J gene end by 6 bases; junction bases not matched to a gene: 7. CDR3 length: 13 residues. From germline, CDR1 is MNHNY and CDR2 SVGAGI (reference sequence). The CDR3 loop reads CASSSQGLSEAFF. DNA for the CDR3: TGTGCCAGCAGCTCACAGGGGCTCTCTGAAGCTTTCTTT.

This clone was seen a single time. The CDR3 DNA is TGTGCCACCAGTGAGCGGGGCTACACCGGGGAGCTGTTTTTT. It yields the protein CATSERGYTGELFF. V gene TRBV24-1 combines with J gene TRBJ2-2, with D tentatively TRBD2 (6 bases). V shed 4 bases and J shed 3 bases, with 8 bases lying between them. This CDR3 has 14 residues. Germline V gene lookup returns CDR1 KGHDR and CDR2 SFDVKD.

V is TRBV9 and J is TRBJ1-1, with TRBD1 identical over 7 bases. CDR3 length equals 17 residues. CDR1 is SGDLS, CDR2 YYNGEE, per germline. The J segment lost 5 bases and the V segment lost 4 bases, leaving 17 bases of the junction unmatched. In DNA, the CDR3 is TGTGCCAGCAGCCGGTGGACAGGCGGAGTACAACGGACTGAAGCTTTCTTT. This sequence encodes CASSRWTGGVQRTEAFF.

This sequence joins TRBV10-3 and TRBJ2-3, with a possible D match to TRBD1 (6 bases). V shed 5 bases and J shed 2 bases, with 14 bases lying between them. The germline V gene has CDR1 ENHRY and CDR2 SYGVKD. This CDR3 contains 15 residues. CDR3 coding DNA: TGTGCCATCAGTTCCTCCACAGGGCTCACAGATACGCAGTATTTT. Amino acid sequence: CAISSSTGLTDTQYF.

The rearrangement joins TRBV6-6 to TRBJ1-2; D not resolved. The CDR3 totals 14 residues. From germline, CDR1 is MNHNY and CDR2 SVGAGI (reference sequence). V lost 8 bases, J lost 5 bases, and 18 bases lay in between. CDR3 in amino acids: CASSQEEGRYGYTF. The CDR3 DNA follows: TGTGCCAGCTCCCAGGAAGAGGGAAGGTATGGCTACACCTTC.

The V gene is TRBV5-1, the J gene TRBJ2-5, with 10 bases fitting TRBD2. This CDR3 is 17 amino acids long. CDR1 is SGHRS and CDR2 is YFSETQ in the germline V gene. With V trimmed by 0 bases and J by 1 base, 6 bases remained unmatched. CDR3 amino acids: CASSLGAGLASQETQYF. The CDR3 DNA reads TGCGCCAGCAGCTTGGGTGCGGGACTAGCGTCCCAAGAGACCCAGTACTTC.

The rearrangement links TRBV7-9 to TRBJ1-2; perhaps TRBD1 as D (5 bases). Germline V lookup: CDR1 SEHNR, CDR2 FQNEAQ (reference sequence). The CDR3 runs 14 residues. Deletions cut 7 bases from V and 6 bases from J, with 18 bases between. CDR3 DNA sequence: TGTGCCAGCACCCTTACGGCGGGGGTGAATGGCTACACCTTC. Translation: CASTLTAGVNGYTF. Variable domain in full (rest from reference TRBV7-9 and TRBJ1-2): DTGVSQNPRHKITKRGQNVTFRCDPISEHNRLYWYRQTLGQGPEFLTYFQNEAQLEKSRLLSDRFSAERPKGSFSTLEIQRTEQGDSAMYLCASTLTAGVNGYTFGSGTRLTVV.

The table lists this clone with a count of one. The chain has TRBV7-2 and TRBJ1-6, with TRBD1 as a possible D gene (5 bases). The CDR3 spans 16 residues. V lost 2 bases and J lost 9, with 17 bases in between. Per germline, CDR1 SGHTA and CDR2 FQGNSA. CDR3 loop: CASSLLEGGVGSPLHF. The CDR3 bases are TGTGCCAGCAGCTTATTAGAGGGAGGGGTTGGTTCACCCCTCCACTTT.

V is TRBV5-6 and J is TRBJ2-7; 14 bases line up with TRBD2. This CDR3 has 15 amino acids. Germline V CDR1 and CDR2: SGHDT, YYEEEE. J was trimmed by 6 bases and V by 5 bases; bases with no gene match: 7. CDR3 coding DNA: TGTGCCAGCAGTACCGGACTAGCGGGAGGTCCCGAGCAGTACTTC. Its protein product is CASSTGLAGGPEQYF.

In this sample, this clone turned up once. The rearrangement joins TRBV19 to TRBJ2-6, with D possibly matching TRBD1 (6 bases). The V end was cut by 8 bases, the J end by 0 bases, with 14 bases between. The CDR3 totals 16 residues. CDR1 is LNHDA, CDR2 SQIVND, per germline (reference sequence). CDR3 nucleotide sequence: TGTGCCAGTGGGAAGTTGGGGGCCTCTGGGGCCAACGTCCTGACTTTC. Its protein product is CASGKLGASGANVLTF.

The J gene is TRBJ2-7, the V gene TRBV5-6; 11 positions match TRBD1. This CDR3 has 16 residues. From germline, CDR1 is SGHDT and CDR2 YYEEEE. J was trimmed by 3 bases and V by 0 bases; bases with no gene match: 5. The CDR3 protein is CASSLAGGQGVYEQYF. Written as DNA, the CDR3 is TGTGCCAGCAGCTTGGCGGGGGGACAGGGGGTCTACGAGCAGTACTTC.

This rearrangement joins TRBV12-5 to TRBJ2-1, with unresolved D. Germline CDR1 reads LGHNT; CDR2 reads FRNRAP. V was cut by 6 bases and J by 4 bases, with 19 bases left in between. The CDR3 runs to 16 residues. CDR3 DNA sequence: TGTGCTAGTGGCCCACCGTCCGAGCTCCCATACAATGAGCAGTTCTTC. The encoded protein is CASGPPSELPYNEQFF.

J is TRBJ2-5 and V is TRBV4-2; maybe TRBD2 (6 bases). Per germline, CDR1 LGHNA and CDR2 YNFKEQ. Trimming took 5 bases from V and 2 from J, leaving 9 bases between them. The CDR3 has 13 amino acids. The CDR3 reads CASSSGEQETQYF. CDR3 coding DNA: TGTGCCAGCAGCTCGGGGGAACAAGAGACCCAGTACTTC.

For the CDR3, the DNA is TGTGCCACCAGTGACAACAAGGGACTAGCAGATACGCAGTATTTT. It codes for CATSDNKGLADTQYF. V usage is TRBV24-1 and J usage is TRBJ2-3; 8 bases fit TRBD2. Germline lookup yields CDR1 KGHDR and CDR2 SFDVKD. Germline trimming cut 4 bases from V and 4 bases from J; bases unmatched to any gene: 6. The CDR3 loop spans 15 amino acids.

The chain uses TRBV15 and TRBJ1-2; TRBD1 might be the D (6 bases). The CDR3 length is 14 residues. V was trimmed by 4 bases and J by 3 bases, leaving 12 bases between them. Germline V gives CDR1 LNHNV, CDR2 YYDKDF (reference sequence). The CDR3 sequence: CATSTPDSYYGYTF. The CDR3 DNA reads TGTGCCACCAGCACACCGGACAGCTACTATGGCTACACCTTC.

This chain links TRBV18 with TRBJ1-5; 7 bases align to TRBD1. The length of the CDR3 is 17 residues. Trimming took 3 bases from V and 0 from J; bases not matched to a gene: 8. The germline V gene encodes CDR1 KGHSH and CDR2 LQKENI. The CDR3 loop is CASSPKTGLNSNQPQHF. In nucleotides, the CDR3 is TGTGCCAGCTCACCTAAGACAGGGTTGAATAGCAATCAGCCCCAGCATTTT.

The chain combines TRBV6-5 with TRBJ1-5; 7 bases are shared with TRBD1. The CDR3 consists of 15 residues. Germline CDR1 reads MNHEY; CDR2 reads SVGAGI. Trimming took 6 bases from V and 5 from J; bases not matched to a gene: 10. CDR3 region: CASRLTGMSDQPQHF. For the CDR3, the DNA is TGTGCCAGCAGGCTGACAGGGATGAGCGATCAGCCCCAGCATTTT.